Listed below are T cell receptor beta chains from one sample, sequenced in a study of cytomegalovirus exposure and HLA in healthy donors. Using immunoSEQ multiplex PCR, the repertoire was profiled, and TCRdb retains in-frame clones only, with some absent. Its clone listing holds about 200,000 clones. The sequencing sample was made of PBMCs. These receptors originate from a man aged 30 to 45 in good health and CMV-seronegative. Each CDR3 is given with its conserved first and last residue. A D gene is named only where the DNA matches it firmly.

v_gene,len,d_gene,j_gene,CDR3nt,CDR3aa
TRBV30,14,TRBD1,TRBJ1-3,TGTGCCTGTACCGACAGGGCGGCCGGAAACACCATATATTTT,CACTDRAAGNTIYF
TRBV5-1,17,TRBD1,TRBJ1-5,TGCGCCAGCAGCTTGATACCGGGACAGGGGGCAGAGCAGCCCCAGCATTTT,CASSLIPGQGAEQPQHF
TRBV27,19,NA,TRBJ2-1,TGTGCCAGCACCCCCCTCGAAGGACAGCAATACGGCTCCTACAATGAGCAGTTCTTC,CASTPLEGQQYGSYNEQFF
TRBV28,16,NA,TRBJ1-4,TGTGCCAGCAGTTTATTCCAGGGGTCAACTAATGAAAAACTGTTTTTT,CASSLFQGSTNEKLFF
TRBV18,14,NA,TRBJ2-7,TGTGCCAGCTCACCCACCAGGACAGACTACGAGCAGTACTTC,CASSPTRTDYEQYF
TRBV5-1,13,TRBD1,TRBJ1-2,TGCGCCAGCAGCCACGACAGGGTCTATGGCTACACCTTC,CASSHDRVYGYTF
TRBV2,14,TRBD1,TRBJ1-1,TGTGCCAGCAGTCGACAGGGGGCGAACACTGAAGCTTTCTTT,CASSRQGANTEAFF
TRBV10-3,13,TRBD1,TRBJ1-1,TGTGCCATCAGTTGGGGACAGGACACTGAAGCTTTCTTT,CAISWGQDTEAFF
TRBV6-5,14,NA,TRBJ1-1,TGTGCCAGCAGTAAAGGACAGTGGAACACTGAAGCTTTCTTT,CASSKGQWNTEAFF
TRBV11-3,18,TRBD2,TRBJ2-7,TGTGCCAGCAGCTTAGGTCGGGAGGGGCTAGCGGGGGTCCACGAGCAGTACTTC,CASSLGREGLAGVHEQYF
TRBV6-5,16,TRBD1,TRBJ1-5,TGTGCCAGCAGTTTACGGACAGGGAATAGCAATCAGCCCCAGCATTTT,CASSLRTGNSNQPQHF
TRBV6-1,13,TRBD1,TRBJ1-1,TGTGCCAGCAGTGCCGGACAGGTCACGGAAGCTTTCTTT,CASSAGQVTEAFF
TRBV7-6,15,TRBD2,TRBJ2-3,TGTGCCAGCAGCTTTCTAGCGGGATATACAGATACGCAGTATTTT,CASSFLAGYTDTQYF
TRBV9,15,NA,TRBJ2-1,TGTGCCAGCAGCGTAGGACCTAGTGCGGTGAATGAGCAGTTCTTC,CASSVGPSAVNEQFF
TRBV19,17,TRBD1,TRBJ2-6,TGTGCCAGTAAAAGGACAGGGGCATATTCTGGGGCCAACGTCCTGACTTTC,CASKRTGAYSGANVLTF
TRBV11-2,15,NA,TRBJ1-6,TGTGCCAGCAGATTATCCCGGGACACCAATTCACCCCTCCACTTT,CASRLSRDTNSPLHF
TRBV28,14,TRBD1,TRBJ1-3,TGTGCCAGCACGCAGGGGGCCTCTGGAAACACCATATATTTT,CASTQGASGNTIYF
TRBV6-5,16,NA,TRBJ2-4,TGTGCCAGCAGTTACGACAGACAGTTAGCCAAAAACATTCAGTACTTC,CASSYDRQLAKNIQYF
TRBV25-1,15,NA,TRBJ1-1,TGTGCCAGCAGTGAAACGCGGTTGGGGAACACTGAAGCTTTCTTT,CASSETRLGNTEAFF
TRBV5-1,14,NA,TRBJ2-7,TGCGCCAGCAGCTTGGGCCCGGTAGCTGGCGAGCAGTACTTC,CASSLGPVAGEQYF
TRBV6-5,15,NA,TRBJ2-7,TGTGCCAGCAGCCCGGGGAGTGCCGAGTCCTACGAGCAGTACTTC,CASSPGSAESYEQYF
TRBV30,12,NA,TRBJ2-7,TGTGCCTGGAGTCAGCGGACCTACGAGCAGTACTTC,CAWSQRTYEQYF
TRBV7-2,15,NA,TRBJ1-5,TGTGCCAGCAGCTTAGCTACAGGGTATTTGCAGCCCCAGCATTTT,CASSLATGYLQPQHF
TRBV14,17,TRBD1,TRBJ2-7,TGTGCCAGCAGCCCTTCTCCCAGGGGGCACTTCTCCTACGAGCAGTACTTC,CASSPSPRGHFSYEQYF
TRBV7-2,12,NA,TRBJ2-7,TGTGCCAGCAGCTCCGATCAGTACGAGCAGTACTTC,CASSSDQYEQYF
TRBV6-1,14,NA,TRBJ2-4,TGTGCCAGCAGTGTTACAGGGGCCAAAAACATTCAGTACTTC,CASSVTGAKNIQYF
TRBV7-9,14,TRBD1,TRBJ1-1,TGTGCCAGCAGCTCGGGACAGACGAACACTGAAGCTTTCTTT,CASSSGQTNTEAFF
TRBV5-5,15,NA,TRBJ1-1,TGTGCCAGCAGCGTGACAGGAGTCGGGAACACTGAAGCTTTCTTT,CASSVTGVGNTEAFF
TRBV5-1,20,NA,TRBJ1-1,TGCGCCAGCAGCCGAACACCGACCGGGAATCGACGGCTGAAGAACACTGAAGCTTTCTTT,CASSRTPTGNRRLKNTEAFF
TRBV6-5,12,NA,TRBJ2-2,TGTGCCAGCAGTACGACAGCGGGGGAGCTGTTTTTT,CASSTTAGELFF
TRBV10-3,11,TRBD1,TRBJ1-2,TGTGCCATCAGGACAGGGGACGGCTACACCTTC,CAIRTGDGYTF
TRBV9,16,TRBD2,TRBJ2-3,TGTGCCAGCAGCGTAGCCGGGGGAGGGCGGACGGATACGCAGTATTTT,CASSVAGGGRTDTQYF
TRBV11-3,13,NA,TRBJ1-1,TGTGCCAGCACGCAAGGGGGGGTCACTGAAGCTTTCTTT,CASTQGGVTEAFF
TRBV6-1,13,NA,TRBJ1-2,TGTGCCAGCAGTGGGGCAGGGTCCCATGGCTACACCTTC,CASSGAGSHGYTF
TRBV28,13,NA,TRBJ2-1,TGTGCCAGCAGTTTTGTTACCTACAATGAGCAGTTCTTC,CASSFVTYNEQFF